This T cell receptor (beta chain) appears in the sequencing data of a study of beta chain features in type 1 diabetes. The sequenced template was cDNA made from the entire isolated RNA. Data came from immunoSEQ multiplex PCR; TCRdb stores just in-frame clones and leaves some out. The sample lists around 140,000 clones, about 9.7% seen once, with 0.55% to 0.65% in the top ten. This clone has a handful of counts. Sequencing was done on a sample of central memory CD4+ T cells from blood. The origin of this receptor is a woman aged 35 to 49 in good health.

The CDR3 nucleotides read TGCGCCAGCAGCCAAGGGACAGACTACGAGCAGTACTTC. It translates to CASSQGTDYEQYF. The V call is TRBV5-1, the J call TRBJ2-7; 7 bases map to TRBD1. Unmatched junction bases numbered 4, after V lost 4 bases and J lost 3 bases. CDR1 is SGHRS and CDR2 is YFSETQ in the germline V gene. The CDR3 has 13 residues.